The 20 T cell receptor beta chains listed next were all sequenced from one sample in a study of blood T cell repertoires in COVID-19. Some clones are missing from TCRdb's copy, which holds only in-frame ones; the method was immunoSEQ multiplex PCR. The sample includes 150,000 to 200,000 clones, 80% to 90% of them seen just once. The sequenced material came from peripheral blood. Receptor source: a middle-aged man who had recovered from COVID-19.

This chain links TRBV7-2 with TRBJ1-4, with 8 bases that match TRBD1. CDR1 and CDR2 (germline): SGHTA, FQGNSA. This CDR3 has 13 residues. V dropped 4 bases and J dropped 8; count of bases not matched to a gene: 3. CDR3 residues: CASSSWDREKLFF. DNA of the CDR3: TGTGCCAGCAGCTCTTGGGACAGGGAAAAACTGTTTTTT.

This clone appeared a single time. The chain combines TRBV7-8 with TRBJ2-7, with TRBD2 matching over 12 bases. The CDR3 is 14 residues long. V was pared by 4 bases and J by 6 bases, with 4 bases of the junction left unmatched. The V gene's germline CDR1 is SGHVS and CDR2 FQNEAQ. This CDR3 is CASSSLAGGGEQYF. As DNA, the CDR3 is TGTGCCAGCAGCTCACTAGCGGGAGGCGGCGAGCAGTACTTC.

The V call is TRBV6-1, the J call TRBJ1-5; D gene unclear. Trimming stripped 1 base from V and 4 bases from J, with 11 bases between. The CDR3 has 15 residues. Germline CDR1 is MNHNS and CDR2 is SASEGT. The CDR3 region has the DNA TGTGCCAGCAGTGAAGGGAACAGCCAAAATCAGCCCCAGCATTTT. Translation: CASSEGNSQNQPQHF.

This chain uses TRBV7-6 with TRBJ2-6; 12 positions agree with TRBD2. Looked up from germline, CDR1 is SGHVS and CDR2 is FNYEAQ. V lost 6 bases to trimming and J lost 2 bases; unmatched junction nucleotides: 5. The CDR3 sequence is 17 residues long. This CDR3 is CASRTSGGIPGANVLTF. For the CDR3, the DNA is TGTGCCAGCAGGACTAGCGGGGGAATCCCTGGGGCCAACGTCCTGACTTTC.

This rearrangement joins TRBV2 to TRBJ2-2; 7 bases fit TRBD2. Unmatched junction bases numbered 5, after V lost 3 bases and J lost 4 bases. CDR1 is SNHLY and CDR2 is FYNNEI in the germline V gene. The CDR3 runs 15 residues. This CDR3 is CASSDTGLTTGELFF. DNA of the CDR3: TGTGCCAGCAGTGATACGGGACTAACCACCGGGGAGCTGTTTTTT.

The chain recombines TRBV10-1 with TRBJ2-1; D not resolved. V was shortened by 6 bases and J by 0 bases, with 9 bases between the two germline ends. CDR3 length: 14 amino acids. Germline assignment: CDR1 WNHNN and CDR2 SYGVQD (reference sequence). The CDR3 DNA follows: TGCGCCAGCAGACAGAGAAGCTCCTACAATGAGCAGTTCTTC. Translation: CASRQRSSYNEQFF.

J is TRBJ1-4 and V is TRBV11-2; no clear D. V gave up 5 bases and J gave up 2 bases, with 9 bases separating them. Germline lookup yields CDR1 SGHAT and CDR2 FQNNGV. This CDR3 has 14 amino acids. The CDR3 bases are TGTGCCAGCAGCAATCGTTTGACTAATGAAAAACTGTTTTTT. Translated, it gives CASSNRLTNEKLFF.

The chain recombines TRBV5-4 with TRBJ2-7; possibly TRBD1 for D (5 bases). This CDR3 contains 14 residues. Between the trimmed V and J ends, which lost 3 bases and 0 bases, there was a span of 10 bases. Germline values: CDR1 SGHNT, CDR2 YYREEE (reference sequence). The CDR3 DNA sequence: TGTGCCAGCAGCTGGGGCGGAAGCTCCTACGAGCAGTACTTC. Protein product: CASSWGGSSYEQYF.

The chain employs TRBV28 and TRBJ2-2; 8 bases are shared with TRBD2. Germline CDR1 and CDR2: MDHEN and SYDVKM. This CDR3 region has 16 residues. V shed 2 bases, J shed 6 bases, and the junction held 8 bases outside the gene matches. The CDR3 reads CASSLPGRALAGELFF. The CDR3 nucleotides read TGTGCCAGCAGTTTACCCGGGAGGGCCCTCGCCGGGGAGCTGTTTTTT.

For the CDR3, the DNA is TGTGCCAGCAGTGAAGGGGACAGGGTCTATGGCTACACCTTC. Amino acid sequence: CASSEGDRVYGYTF. V gene TRBV6-1 combines with J gene TRBJ1-2; 9 bases match TRBD1. The V gene's germline CDR1 is MNHNS and CDR2 SASEGT. The CDR3 length is 14 residues. V lost 1 base to trimming and J lost 4 bases; unmatched junction nucleotides: 1.

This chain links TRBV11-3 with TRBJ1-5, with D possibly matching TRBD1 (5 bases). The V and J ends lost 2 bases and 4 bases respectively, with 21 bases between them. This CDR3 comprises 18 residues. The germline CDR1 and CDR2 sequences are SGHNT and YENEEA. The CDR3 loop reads CASSLWEDIHLANQPQHF. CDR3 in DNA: TGTGCCAGCAGCTTATGGGAGGACATTCATTTAGCAAATCAGCCCCAGCATTTT.

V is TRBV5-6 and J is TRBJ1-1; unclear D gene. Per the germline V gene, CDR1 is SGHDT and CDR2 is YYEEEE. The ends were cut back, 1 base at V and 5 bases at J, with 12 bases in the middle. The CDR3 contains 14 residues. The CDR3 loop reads CASSLRSERTEAFF. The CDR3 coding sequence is TGTGCCAGCAGCTTGCGGTCAGAGAGGACTGAAGCTTTCTTT.

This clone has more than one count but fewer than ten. CDR3 coding DNA: TGTGCCAGCAGTTCAGGACAGGGATATGGCTACACCTTC. As protein: CASSSGQGYGYTF. This rearrangement joins TRBV27 to TRBJ1-2, with 8 positions matching TRBD1. This CDR3 has 13 amino acids. With 4 bases clipped from V and 5 bases from J, the junction kept 3 bases outside the gene matches. CDR1 and CDR2 (germline): MNHEY, SMNVEV (reference sequence).

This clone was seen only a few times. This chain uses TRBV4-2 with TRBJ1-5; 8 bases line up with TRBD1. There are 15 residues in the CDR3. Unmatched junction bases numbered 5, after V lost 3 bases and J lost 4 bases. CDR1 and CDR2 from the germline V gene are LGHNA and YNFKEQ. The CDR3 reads CASSQQGAGNQPQHF. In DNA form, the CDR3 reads TGTGCCAGCAGCCAGCAGGGGGCAGGGAATCAGCCCCAGCATTTT.

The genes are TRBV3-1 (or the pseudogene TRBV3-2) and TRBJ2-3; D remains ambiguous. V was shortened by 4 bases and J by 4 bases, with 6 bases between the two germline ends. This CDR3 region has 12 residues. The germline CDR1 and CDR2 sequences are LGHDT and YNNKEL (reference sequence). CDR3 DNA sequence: TGTGCCAGCAGCCCAACTCCAGATACGCAGTATTTT. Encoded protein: CASSPTPDTQYF.

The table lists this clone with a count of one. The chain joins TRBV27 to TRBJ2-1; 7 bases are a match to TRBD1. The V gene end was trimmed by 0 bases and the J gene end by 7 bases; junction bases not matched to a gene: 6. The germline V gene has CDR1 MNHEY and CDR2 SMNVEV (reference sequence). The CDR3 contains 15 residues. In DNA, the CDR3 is TGTGCCAGCAGTTTATCGAAGGGGGCTGAAAATGAGCAGTTCTTC. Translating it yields CASSLSKGAENEQFF.

The CDR3 loop is CASSPLNEQFF. CDR3 nucleotides: TGTGCCAGCTCACCCCTGAATGAGCAGTTCTTC. The chain employs TRBV18 and TRBJ2-1; D gene ambiguous. CDR3 length: 11 amino acids. Germline V lookup: CDR1 KGHSH, CDR2 LQKENI. V lost 3 bases to trimming and J lost 7 bases, with 4 bases between them.

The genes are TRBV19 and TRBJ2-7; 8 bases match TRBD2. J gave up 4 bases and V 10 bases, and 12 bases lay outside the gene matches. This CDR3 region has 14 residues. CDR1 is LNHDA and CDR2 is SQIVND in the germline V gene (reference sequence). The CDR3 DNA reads TGTGCCACCGGACCCTCCGGGGGGGTGTACGAGCAGTACTTC. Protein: CATGPSGGVYEQYF. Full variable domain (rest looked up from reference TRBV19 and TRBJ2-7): DGGITQSPKYLFRKEGQNVTLSCEQNLNHDAMYWYRQDPGQGLRLIYYSQIVNDFQKGDIAEGYSVSREKKESFPLTVTSAQKNPTAFYLCATGPSGGVYEQYFGPGTRLTVT.

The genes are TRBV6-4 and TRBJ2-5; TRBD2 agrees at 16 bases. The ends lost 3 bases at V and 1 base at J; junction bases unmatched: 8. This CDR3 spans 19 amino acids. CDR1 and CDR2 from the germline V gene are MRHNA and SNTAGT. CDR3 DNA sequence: TGTGCCAGCAGTGATACCGGGACTAGCGGGGGGGCTCTCCAAGAGACCCAGTACTTC. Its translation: CASSDTGTSGGALQETQYF.

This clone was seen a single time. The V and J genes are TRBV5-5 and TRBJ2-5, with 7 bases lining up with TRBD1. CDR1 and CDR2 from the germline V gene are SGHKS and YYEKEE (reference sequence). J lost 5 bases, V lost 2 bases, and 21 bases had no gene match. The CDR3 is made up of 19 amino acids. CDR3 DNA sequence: TGTGCCAGCAGCTTTGAGACCGGGACAGTTTCTCTTTCGGATGAGACCCAGTACTTC. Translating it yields CASSFETGTVSLSDETQYF.